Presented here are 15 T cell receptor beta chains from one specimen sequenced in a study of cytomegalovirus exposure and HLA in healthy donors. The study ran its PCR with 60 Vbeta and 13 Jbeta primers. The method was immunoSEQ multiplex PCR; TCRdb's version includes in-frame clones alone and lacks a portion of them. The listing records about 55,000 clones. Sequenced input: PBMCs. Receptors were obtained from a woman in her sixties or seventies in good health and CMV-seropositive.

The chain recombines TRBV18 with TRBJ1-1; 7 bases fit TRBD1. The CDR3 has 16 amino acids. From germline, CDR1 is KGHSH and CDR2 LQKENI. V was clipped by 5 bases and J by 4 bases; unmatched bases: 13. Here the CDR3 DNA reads TGTGCCAGCTCAGTCCTTGGGAACAGGGGTGGCACTGAAGCTTTCTTT. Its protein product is CASSVLGNRGGTEAFF.

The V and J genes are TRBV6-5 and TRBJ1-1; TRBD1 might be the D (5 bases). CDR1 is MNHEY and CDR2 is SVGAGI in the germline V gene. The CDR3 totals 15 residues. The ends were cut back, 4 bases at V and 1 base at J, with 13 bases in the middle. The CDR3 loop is CASSSYRIRNTEAFF. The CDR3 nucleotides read TGTGCCAGCAGTTCGTACAGGATTAGGAACACTGAAGCTTTCTTT.

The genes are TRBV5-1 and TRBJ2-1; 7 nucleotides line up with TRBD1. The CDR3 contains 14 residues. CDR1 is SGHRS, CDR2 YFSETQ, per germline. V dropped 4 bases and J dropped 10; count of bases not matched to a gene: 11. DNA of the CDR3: TGCGCCAGCAGCCTCACAGGGGCCAAGGGAGAGCAGTTCTTC. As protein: CASSLTGAKGEQFF.

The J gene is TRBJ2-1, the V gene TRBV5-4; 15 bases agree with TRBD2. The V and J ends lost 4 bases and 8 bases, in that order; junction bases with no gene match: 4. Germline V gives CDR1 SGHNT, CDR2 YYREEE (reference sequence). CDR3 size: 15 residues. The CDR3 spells CASSPGLAGGDEQFF. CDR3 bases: TGTGCCAGCAGCCCCGGACTAGCGGGGGGGGATGAGCAGTTCTTC.

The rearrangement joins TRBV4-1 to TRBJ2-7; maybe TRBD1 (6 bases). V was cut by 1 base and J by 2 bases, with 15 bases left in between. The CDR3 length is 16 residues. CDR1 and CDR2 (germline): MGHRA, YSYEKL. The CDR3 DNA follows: TGCGCCAGCAGCCAAGGGTCACAGGGTCTCGCCTACGAGCAGTACTTC. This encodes CASSQGSQGLAYEQYF.

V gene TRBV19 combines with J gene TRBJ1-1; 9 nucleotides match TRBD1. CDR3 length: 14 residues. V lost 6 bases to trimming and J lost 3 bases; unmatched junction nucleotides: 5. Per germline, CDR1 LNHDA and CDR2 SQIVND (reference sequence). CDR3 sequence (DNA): TGTGCCAGTAGCGGGGGACAGGGCGACACTGAAGCTTTCTTT. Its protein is CASSGGQGDTEAFF.

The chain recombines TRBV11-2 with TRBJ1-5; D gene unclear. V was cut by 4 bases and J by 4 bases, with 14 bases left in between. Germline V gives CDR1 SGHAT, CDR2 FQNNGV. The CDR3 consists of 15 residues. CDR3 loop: CASSSERQSNQPQHF. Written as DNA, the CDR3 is TGTGCCAGCAGCTCGGAGCGGCAGTCTAATCAGCCCCAGCATTTT.

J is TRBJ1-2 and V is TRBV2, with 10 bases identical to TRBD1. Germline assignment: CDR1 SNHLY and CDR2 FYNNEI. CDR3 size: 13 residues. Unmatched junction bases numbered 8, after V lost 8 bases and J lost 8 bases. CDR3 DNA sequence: TGTGCCAGCCCGCCGGGACAGGGGAGCGGCTACACCTTC. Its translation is CASPPGQGSGYTF.

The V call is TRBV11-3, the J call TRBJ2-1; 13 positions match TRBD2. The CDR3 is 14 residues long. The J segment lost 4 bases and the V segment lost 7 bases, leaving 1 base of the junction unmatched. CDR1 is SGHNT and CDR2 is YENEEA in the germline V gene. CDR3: CASTLAGGYNEQFF. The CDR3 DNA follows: TGTGCCAGCACACTAGCGGGGGGGTACAATGAGCAGTTCTTC.

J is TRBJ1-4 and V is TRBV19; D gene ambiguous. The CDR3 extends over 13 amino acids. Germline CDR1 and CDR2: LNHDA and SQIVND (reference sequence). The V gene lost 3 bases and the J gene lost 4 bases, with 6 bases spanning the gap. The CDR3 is CASSMRINEKLFF. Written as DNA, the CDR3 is TGTGCCAGTAGTATGAGGATTAATGAAAAACTGTTTTTT.

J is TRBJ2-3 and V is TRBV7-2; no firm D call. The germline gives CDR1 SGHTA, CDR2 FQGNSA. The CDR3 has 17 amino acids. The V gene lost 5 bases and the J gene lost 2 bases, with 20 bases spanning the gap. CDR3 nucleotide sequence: TGTGCCAGCAGCCTCATGTCCCAGGCTGAGTACACAGATACGCAGTATTTT. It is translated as CASSLMSQAEYTDTQYF.

In DNA, the CDR3 is TGTGCCAGCAGCTCCCCCAACTCTCGCGATACGCAGTATTTT. Encoded protein: CASSSPNSRDTQYF. V gene TRBV11-3 combines with J gene TRBJ2-3; D call uncertain. From germline, CDR1 is SGHNT and CDR2 YENEEA. Trimming shortened V by 4 bases and J by 6 bases, and 14 bases separated the two germline ends. The CDR3 has 14 residues.

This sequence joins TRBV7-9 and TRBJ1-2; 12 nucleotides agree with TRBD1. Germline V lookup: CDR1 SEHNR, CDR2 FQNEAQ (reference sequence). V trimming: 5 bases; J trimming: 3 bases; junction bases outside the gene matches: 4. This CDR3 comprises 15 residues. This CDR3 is CASSPGQGADYGYTF. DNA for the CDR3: TGTGCCAGCAGCCCGGGACAGGGGGCGGACTATGGCTACACCTTC.

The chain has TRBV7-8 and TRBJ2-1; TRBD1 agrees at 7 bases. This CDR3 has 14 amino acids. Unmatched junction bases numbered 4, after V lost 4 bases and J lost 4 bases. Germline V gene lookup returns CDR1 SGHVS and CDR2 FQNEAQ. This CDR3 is CASSSGTEYNEQFF. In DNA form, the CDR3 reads TGTGCCAGCAGCTCCGGGACAGAGTACAATGAGCAGTTCTTC.

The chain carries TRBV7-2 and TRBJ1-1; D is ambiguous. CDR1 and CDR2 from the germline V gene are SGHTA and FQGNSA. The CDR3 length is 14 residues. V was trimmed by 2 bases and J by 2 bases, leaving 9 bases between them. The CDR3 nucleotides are TGTGCCAGCAGCTTACCCAGGCTCAACACTGAAGCTTTCTTT. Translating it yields CASSLPRLNTEAFF.